This is a list of T cell receptor beta chains from one sample in a study of OX40 agonist ivuxolimab in advanced cancers. Measured with immunoSEQ multiplex PCR; TCRdb has only the in-frame clones, and not every one. The sample carries around 70,000 clones, around 89% recorded once. This material consisted of CD4+ or CD8+ T cells sorted from blood, taken in a trial of the OX40 agonist ivuxolimab. These receptor sequences come from an adult with an advanced solid tumor such as melanoma, head and neck, liver or kidney cancer. Each CDR3 is given with its conserved first and last residue. The D gene is left open where the match is weak. Clone size is not always given. Where it is, it says once, few, many or a class for expanded clones.

>TRBD2|TRBV28|.|TRBJ2-5
CASWGRPLAETKETQYF
TGTGCCAGCTGGGGACGGCCCCTAGCGGAAACCAAAGAGACCCAGTACTTC
>.|TRBV7-3|.|TRBJ1-1
CASSLTAMNTEAFF
TGTGCCAGCAGCTTAACGGCCATGAACACTGAAGCTTTCTTT
>.|TRBV9|few|TRBJ1-2
CASSESRGRGGYTF
TGTGCCAGCAGCGAATCGAGAGGGCGAGGAGGCTACACCTTC
>.|TRBV10-3|.|TRBJ2-7
CAISESVLGQFEQYF
TGTGCCATCAGTGAGTCCGTTCTAGGACAGTTCGAGCAGTACTTC
>.|TRBV6-6|.|TRBJ2-2
CASSYRHQGGELFF
TGTGCCAGCAGTTATCGGCATCAAGGCGGGGAGCTGTTTTTT
>.|TRBV5-8|.|TRBJ1-5
CASSWGRPTLVNQPQHF
TGTGCCAGCAGCTGGGGACGGCCGACCCTAGTTAATCAGCCCCAGCATTTT
>.|TRBV2|medium-sized|TRBJ1-2
CASSERTNYGYTF
TGTGCCAGCAGTGAACGCACGAACTATGGCTACACCTTC
>.|TRBV5-6|.|TRBJ1-3
CASSKRGQSTGNTIYF
TGTGCCAGCAGCAAACGAGGACAGTCCACTGGAAACACCATATATTTT
>.|TRBV27|.|TRBJ1-2
CASSSQWGPDYGYTF
TGTGCCAGCAGCTCCCAGTGGGGGCCGGACTATGGCTACACCTTC
>TRBD2|TRBV5-1|.|TRBJ2-7
CASSPRTSGSYEQYF
TGCGCCAGCAGCCCCCGGACTAGCGGATCCTACGAGCAGTACTTC
>TRBD1|TRBV11-2|.|TRBJ1-2
CASSLSRTGVYGYTF
TGTGCCAGCAGCTTATCCCGGACAGGGGTCTATGGCTACACCTTC
>TRBD2|TRBV25-1|.|TRBJ2-3
CASSVSGRGSDTQYF
TGTGCCAGCAGCGTTAGCGGGAGGGGATCAGATACGCAGTATTTT
>.|TRBV5-1|.|TRBJ2-1
CASSLAGRQRDEQFF
TGCGCCAGCAGCTTGGCCGGACGACAGAGAGACGAGCAGTTCTTC
>.|TRBV2|.|TRBJ2-2
CASSVSPANTGELFF
TGTGCCAGCAGTGTTTCGCCAGCGAACACCGGGGAGCTGTTTTTT
>.|TRBV6-5|.|TRBJ2-1
CASSSTRRNEQFF
TGTGCCAGCAGTTCAACTAGGCGGAATGAGCAGTTCTTC
>.|TRBV6-5|.|TRBJ2-5
CASSSGGGKETQYF
TGTGCCAGCAGTTCCGGTGGGGGAAAAGAGACCCAGTACTTC
>TRBD1|TRBV30|.|TRBJ2-2
CAWSVLDRDTGELFF
TGTGCCTGGAGTGTATTAGACAGGGACACCGGGGAGCTGTTTTTT
>.|TRBV4-1|once|TRBJ2-5
CASSQGWGSIETQYF
TGCGCCAGCAGCCAAGGGTGGGGGTCGATAGAGACCCAGTACTTC
>.|TRBV5-6|.|TRBJ2-7
CASSWWGGTVGTEQYF
TGTGCCAGCAGCTGGTGGGGGGGGACAGTCGGAACCGAGCAGTACTTC
>.|TRBV13|.|TRBJ2-3
CASRTGGDTQYF
TGTGCCAGCAGGACCGGAGGGGATACGCAGTATTTT
>.|TRBV4-1|few|TRBJ2-2
CASSQQDRNTGELFF
TGCGCCAGCAGCCAGCAAGACAGGAACACCGGGGAGCTGTTTTTT
>TRBD2|TRBV9|.|TRBJ2-1
CASSAISGRANEQFF
TGTGCCAGCAGCGCGATTAGCGGGAGGGCCAATGAGCAGTTCTTC
>TRBD1|TRBV28|.|TRBJ1-2
CASGLTGVNYGYTF
TGTGCCAGCGGCCTTACAGGGGTTAACTATGGCTACACCTTC
>.|TRBV5-1|.|TRBJ2-1
CASSLDGTYNEQFF
TGCGCCAGCAGCTTGGACGGGACCTACAATGAGCAGTTCTTC
>TRBD1|TRBV19|.|TRBJ1-2
CAAERQGGHGYTF
TGTGCCGCGGAACGACAGGGGGGCCATGGCTACACCTTC
>.|TRBV20-1|.|TRBJ2-7
CSAARGEQYF
TGCAGTGCTGCCCGAGGGGAGCAGTACTTC
>.|TRBV30|.|TRBJ1-6
CACLLQDSPLHF
TGTGCCTGCCTATTACAGGATTCACCCCTCCACTTT
>.|TRBV11-2|.|TRBJ2-7
CASSLGRGGLEQYF
TGTGCCAGCAGCTTAGGCAGGGGGGGGCTCGAGCAGTACTTC
>.|TRBV7-2|.|TRBJ2-7
CASSPSDAGLKQYF
TGTGCCAGCAGCCCGTCAGACGCAGGGCTGAAGCAGTACTTC
>.|TRBV5-1|.|TRBJ2-2
CASSSDSNTGELFF
TGCGCCAGCAGCTCCGACAGCAACACCGGGGAGCTGTTTTTT
>.|TRBV19|few|TRBJ2-1
CASSTFLRPSSYNEQFF
TGTGCCAGTAGTACCTTCCTAAGGCCGAGCTCCTACAATGAGCAGTTCTTC
>TRBD2|TRBV19|.|TRBJ2-7
CASSIRTSGYEQYF
TGTGCCAGTAGTATTCGGACTAGCGGCTACGAGCAGTACTTC
>.|TRBV4-1|.|TRBJ2-5
CASSQEGTQYF
TGCGCCAGCAGCCAAGAGGGGACCCAGTACTTC
>.|TRBV4-2|.|TRBJ1-3
CASSPGRVGNTIYF
TGTGCCAGCAGCCCAGGCAGGGTCGGAAACACCATATATTTT
>.|TRBV7-8|.|TRBJ2-1
CASSLAPQRNEQFF
TGTGCCAGCAGCTTAGCGCCACAGAGAAATGAGCAGTTCTTC
>.|TRBV30|.|TRBJ2-7
CAWSEGGPTYEQYF
TGTGCCTGGAGTGAGGGAGGCCCCACCTACGAGCAGTACTTC
>TRBD1|TRBV5-6|.|TRBJ1-4
CASSDHRGTNEKLFF
TGTGCCAGCAGCGATCACAGGGGAACTAATGAAAAACTGTTTTTT
>TRBD2|TRBV2|.|TRBJ2-1
CASSEEVSGSNEQFF
TGTGCCAGCAGTGAGGAGGTTAGCGGGAGCAATGAGCAGTTCTTC
>.|TRBV11-2|.|TRBJ2-1
CASSEQALRNEQFF
TGTGCCAGCAGCGAACAGGCACTCAGGAATGAGCAGTTCTTC